This TCR beta chain was identified in a study of blood T cell repertoires in COVID-19. Sequencing used immunoSEQ multiplex PCR; TCRdb keeps in-frame clones, though not all of them. Of 140,000 to 150,000 clones in the sample, more than 80% are singletons; the top ten hold around 4.8%. Germline CDR1 and CDR2: KGHDR and SFDVKD. The V gene end was trimmed by 4 bases and the J gene end by 6 bases; junction bases not matched to a gene: 7. The CDR3 has 15 amino acids. Sequencing input: peripheral blood. The rearrangement joins TRBV24-1 to TRBJ2-2; 7 nucleotides line up with TRBD1. The source is a human donor in a cohort sampled during active COVID-19. CDR3 residues: CATSEPTGISGELFF. CDR3 nucleotide sequence: TGTGCCACCAGTGAGCCGACAGGGATATCCGGGGAGCTGTTTTTT.